The clone carrying this TCR beta chain was seen only a few times. Its antigen is unknown. This sample was taken from a study of T cells after yellow fever vaccination. Across the study: SMART-Seq v4 Ultra Low Input prepared the low-cell-number fractions. Study conclusions and caveats: In post-booster samples, most primary-vaccination clones reappeared (about 95% CD4, approximately 91% CD8). A weaker but faster secondary response was observed, peaking on day 5 versus 15.

V was shortened by 8 bases and J by 2 bases, with 19 bases between the two germline ends. Germline CDR1 reads MNHEY; CDR2 reads SMNVEV (reference sequence). The CDR3 is made up of 15 amino acids. Production of TCR cDNA was by 5'RACE template switching, which also added a universal primer site and UMIs. One entry per CDR3 protein results from TCRdb running MiXCR on the 5' RACE reads. The data hold 300,000 or so distinct CDR3 sequences, with about 8.3% observed a single time. The chain recombines TRBV27 with TRBJ2-7; D is possibly TRBD1 (5 bases). Sequences were derived from PBMCs, sampled roughly 46 days after the first yellow fever vaccination. This TCR derives from a man younger than 30 who received the YFV17D yellow fever vaccine. The DNA for the CDR3 is TGTGCCAGCTCAAAGACAGCCACGTATCCCTACGAGCAGTACTTC. Translation: CASSKTATYPYEQYF.